These T cell receptor beta chains were read from a single sample in a study of blood T cell repertoires in COVID-19. Sequencing was performed with immunoSEQ multiplex PCR; in TCRdb, only in-frame clones are kept and a portion is missing. The repertoire has 120,000 to 150,000 clones, around 85% of them found once; the top ten carry 6.2%. Sample: PBMCs or T cells enriched from blood (not recorded which). All receptors derive from a middle-aged woman who had recovered from COVID-19. Each CDR3 is given without its conserved first and last residue. Each record gives: V gene, CDR3 length, CDR3 protein.

V: TRBV29-1; length: 9; CDR3: SVSGVYGYT
V: TRBV7-9; length: 14; CDR3: ASSPGAGLPLDEQF
V: TRBV21-1; length: 15; CDR3: ASSKGLHHPNTGELF
V: TRBV30; length: 13; CDR3: AWSVGTSGSGEQY
V: TRBV5-6; length: 12; CDR3: ASSLSRERDTIY
V: TRBV18; length: 13; CDR3: ASSLDRFGSYGYT
V: TRBV7-9; length: 15; CDR3: ASSPRMRGSSSYEQY
V: TRBV15; length: 12; CDR3: ATSRADSSYGYT
V: TRBV3-1/TRBV3-2; length: 13; CDR3: ASSQALTGNQPQH
V: TRBV5-6; length: 12; CDR3: ASSALGGTDTQY
V: TRBV5-1; length: 13; CDR3: ASSLAQTGAVEQY
V: TRBV5-5; length: 14; CDR3: ASSLEGDPSGNTIY
V: TRBV9; length: 13; CDR3: ASSVGPDLNTEAF
V: TRBV9; length: 13; CDR3: ASSFTTRAQGTIY
V: TRBV5-1; length: 12; CDR3: ASSLGGGGNTIY
V: TRBV19; length: 15; CDR3: ASSRRDRVGQIYEQY
V: TRBV23-1; length: 11; CDR3: ASSHLTGGRWF
V: TRBV7-8; length: 13; CDR3: ASSPRVAGYNEQF
V: TRBV6-6; length: 13; CDR3: ASSYPGQGSDTQY
V: TRBV4-1; length: 13; CDR3: ASSQEGGAGYGYT
V: TRBV12-3/TRBV12-4; length: 10; CDR3: ASRGSNSPLH